This entry features one T cell receptor beta chain sequence. Its antigen is still unknown. This sample stems from a study of T cell responses to AZD1222 COVID-19 vaccine. Study outcomes and limitations: Along spike, vaccine-associated CD4 TCRs were found throughout, with dominance at 160-218 and 743-854. Most donors were white British and more were female, and clonal diversity was possibly underestimated.

Sequenced by immunoSEQ multiplex PCR; TCRdb stores in-frame clones only, minus some. The table shows about 100,000 clones, with roughly 87% occurring only once. The sample consisted of peripheral blood, taken on day 0 of AZD1222 vaccination. This sequence was found in an adult in good health.

CDR3 nucleotide sequence: TGTGCCAGCAGCCCCCTGCAGGATACGCAGTATTTT. This codes for CASSPLQDTQYF. The chain couples TRBV7-9 to TRBJ2-3; D not resolved. Germline-derived CDR1 and CDR2 are SEHNR and FQNEAQ (reference sequence). Trimming removed 5 bases from V and 6 bases from J, with 9 bases in between. The CDR3 runs to 12 residues.